This T cell receptor beta chain is drawn from a study of blood T cell repertoires in COVID-19. Sequencing used immunoSEQ multiplex PCR; TCRdb keeps in-frame clones, though not all of them. This sample has 150,000 to 200,000 clones, with roughly 87% found just once. The TCR originated in a man between 18 and 29 years old who had recovered from COVID-19. The sample consisted of peripheral blood.

The DNA of the CDR3 is TGTGCCAGCACCCTAGGGGGTGGCGGCTACACCTTC. It translates to CASTLGGGGYTF. The V and J genes are TRBV12-3 or TRBV12-4 and TRBJ1-2; a possible D gene is TRBD1 (6 bases). This CDR3 contains 12 residues. V was shortened by 7 bases and J by 8 bases, with 14 bases between the two germline ends.